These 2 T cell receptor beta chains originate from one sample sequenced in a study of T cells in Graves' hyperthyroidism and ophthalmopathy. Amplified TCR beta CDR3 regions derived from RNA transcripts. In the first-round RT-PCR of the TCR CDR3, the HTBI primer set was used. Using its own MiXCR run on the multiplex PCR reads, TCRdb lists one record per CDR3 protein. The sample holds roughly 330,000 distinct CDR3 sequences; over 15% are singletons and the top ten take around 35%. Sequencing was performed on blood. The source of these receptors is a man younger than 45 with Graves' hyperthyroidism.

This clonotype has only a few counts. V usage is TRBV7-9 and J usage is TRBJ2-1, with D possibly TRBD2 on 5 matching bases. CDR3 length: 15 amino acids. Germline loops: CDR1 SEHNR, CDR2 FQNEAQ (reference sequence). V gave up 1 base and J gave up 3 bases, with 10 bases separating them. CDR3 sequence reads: CASSLVPSSYNEQFF. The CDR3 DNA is TGTGCCAGCAGCTTAGTTCCTAGCAGCTACAATGAGCAGTTCTTC.

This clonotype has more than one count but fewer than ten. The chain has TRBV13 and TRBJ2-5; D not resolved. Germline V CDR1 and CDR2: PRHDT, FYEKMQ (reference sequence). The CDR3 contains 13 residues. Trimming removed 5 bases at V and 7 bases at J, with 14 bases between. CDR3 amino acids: CASSDETSVTQYF. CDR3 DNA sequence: TGTGCCAGCAGCGATGAAACCTCCGTGACCCAGTACTTC. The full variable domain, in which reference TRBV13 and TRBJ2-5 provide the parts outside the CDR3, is AAGVIQSPRHLIKEKRETATLKCYPIPRHDTVYWYQQGPGQDPQFLISFYEKMQSDKGSIPDRFSAQQFSDYHSELNMSSLELGDSALYFCASSDETSVTQYFGPGTRLLVL.